This paragraph reports one T cell receptor (beta chain). Its target is unknown. This specimen belongs to a study of T cell clones after liver transplantation. Sorting of unstimulated PBMCs yielded separate CD3+CD4+ and CD3+CD8+ fractions. Findings and caveats of the study: In two subjects, few donor cells limited the measurable donor-reactive repertoire.

TCRdb's table, derived via immunoSEQ multiplex PCR, lists solely in-frame clones and lacks some. The profile shows roughly 80,000 clones, over 65% of them singletons. Material: CD4+ T cells from blood, obtained at the 22-month timepoint. This TCR came from a human patient who received a liver transplant. Certain T cells may be donor cells from the graft.

CDR3 protein: CASSVTSDEQFF. DNA for the CDR3: TGTGCCAGCAGCGTAACGAGCGATGAGCAGTTCTTC. V and J are TRBV5-4 and TRBJ2-1, with unresolved D. The CDR3 length is 12 residues. Trimming took 4 bases from V and 8 from J, leaving 10 bases between them. The V gene's germline CDR1 is SGHNT and CDR2 YYREEE (reference sequence).